One sample yielded the 30 T cell receptor beta chains listed below, sequenced in a study of blood T cell repertoires in COVID-19. Profiling relied on immunoSEQ multiplex PCR, and the TCRdb table lists in-frame clones only, not all of them. The table records some 31,000 clones, approximately 84% of them present only once. What was sequenced was peripheral blood. These receptors came from a man aged 70 or older with COVID-19, enrolled during active disease.

The CDR3 loop reads CASSGGPLDTQYF. The CDR3 coding sequence is TGTGCCAGCAGCGGAGGGCCCTTGGATACGCAGTATTTT. The chain couples TRBV9 to TRBJ2-3; TRBD2 might be the D (5 bases). Trimming removed 3 bases at V and 6 bases at J, with 11 bases between. This CDR3 is built from 13 residues. In germline, CDR1 is SGDLS, CDR2 YYNGEE.

This chain links TRBV28 with TRBJ2-1; 10 bases are shared with TRBD2. Trimming cost V 6 bases and J 6 bases; bases outside gene matches: 11. Germline V CDR1 and CDR2: MDHEN, SYDVKM. The CDR3 consists of 16 residues. The CDR3 DNA is TGTGCCAGCAGCCCATTACTCCTAGCGGGAGCCAATGAGCAGTTCTTC. Translating it yields CASSPLLLAGANEQFF. The whole variable domain, filled in from reference TRBV28 and TRBJ2-1, reads DVKVTQSSRYLVKRTGEKVFLECVQDMDHENMFWYRQDPGLGLRLIYFSYDVKMKEKGDIPEGYSVSREKKERFSLILESASTNQTSMYLCASSPLLLAGANEQFFGPGTRLTVL.

The gene calls are TRBV30 and TRBJ1-5; D remains unclear. V shed 2 bases and J shed 4 bases, with 12 bases lying between them. Germline V lookup: CDR1 GTSNPN, CDR2 SVGIG (reference sequence). The CDR3 runs 14 residues. The CDR3 nucleotides read TGTGCCTGGAGTAAGGAGGGTCCTAATCAGCCCCAGCATTTT. Its protein is CAWSKEGPNQPQHF.

This clone has only one observation. The V call is TRBV6-6, the J call TRBJ1-2, with 7 bases fitting TRBD1. V was pared by 6 bases and J by 1 base, with 11 bases of the junction left unmatched. The CDR3 covers 16 residues. In germline, CDR1 is MNHNY, CDR2 SVGAGI (reference sequence). CDR3 nucleotides: TGTGCCAGCAGGCTGGCGGGGCAGGGGGTTAACTATGGCTACACCTTC. Translating gives CASRLAGQGVNYGYTF.

This chain connects TRBV29-1 to TRBJ2-7; 8 bases map to TRBD1. Trimming took 4 bases from V and 2 from J; bases not matched to a gene: 4. The germline gives CDR1 SQVTM, CDR2 ANQGSEA. The length of the CDR3 is 13 residues. CDR3 nucleotide sequence: TGCAGCGTTGGGGCAGGGGGCCCCTACGAGCAGTACTTC. Translated, it gives CSVGAGGPYEQYF.

The chain combines TRBV10-3 with TRBJ1-2, with D possibly being TRBD1 (5 bases). Germline V CDR1 and CDR2: ENHRY, SYGVKD. The CDR3 is made up of 16 amino acids. With 0 bases removed from V and 4 bases from J, the gap between germline ends came to 15 bases. The CDR3 loop is CAISESSGRAAYGYTF. CDR3 sequence (DNA): TGTGCCATCAGTGAGTCGAGTGGCAGGGCTGCCTATGGCTACACCTTC.

The rearrangement uses TRBV6-5 and TRBJ1-2; 10 nucleotides agree with TRBD1. With V trimmed by 2 bases and J by 7 bases, 7 bases remained unmatched. The CDR3 covers 15 residues. Germline CDR1 MNHEY, CDR2 SVGAGI. This CDR3 is CASSYRDRGLSGYTF. CDR3 coding DNA: TGTGCCAGCAGTTACCGGGACAGGGGATTGAGTGGCTACACCTTC.

Comment on this clone: The junction does not match germline at one end; this may be a read error. The rearrangement uses TRBV7-2 and TRBJ2-4, with 11 bases fitting TRBD2. The CDR3 loop spans 14 amino acids. Looked up from germline, CDR1 is SGHTA and CDR2 is FQGNSA. In DNA form, the CDR3 reads TGTGCCAGCAGCCCGGGACTAGCGGTGGTGCCCGGGGGGTTC. Its protein product is CASSPGLAVVPGGF.

The chain carries TRBV14 and TRBJ2-1; 8 bases are shared with TRBD2. V lost 4 bases to trimming and J lost 3 bases; unmatched junction nucleotides: 11. The length of the CDR3 is 17 residues. The germline gives CDR1 SGHDN, CDR2 FVKESK. The CDR3 DNA sequence: TGTGCCAGCAGCCCCTTCATTACGGGACTAGGCTACAATGAGCAGTTCTTC. Amino acids: CASSPFITGLGYNEQFF.

This sequence joins TRBV5-1 and TRBJ2-7; tentatively, D is TRBD1 (6 bases). V lost 4 bases to trimming and J lost 5 bases, with 13 bases between them. CDR3 length equals 13 residues. Germline CDR1 reads SGHRS; CDR2 reads YFSETQ. The CDR3 region is CASSPGHQNEQYF. CDR3 nucleotide sequence: TGCGCCAGCAGCCCGGGACACCAAAACGAGCAGTACTTC.

This chain joins TRBV5-1 and TRBJ2-5; D gene unclear. Germline CDR1 SGHRS, CDR2 YFSETQ. The CDR3 spans 13 residues. Trimming removed 1 base from V and 5 bases from J, with 9 bases in between. The CDR3 spells CASSLTPQETQYF. The DNA for the CDR3 is TGCGCCAGCAGCTTGACACCCCAGGAGACCCAGTACTTC. Supplemented by reference TRBV5-1 and TRBJ2-5, the full variable domain reads KAGVTQTPRYLIKTRGQQVTLSCSPISGHRSVSWYQQTPGQGLQFLFEYFSETQRNKGNFPGRFSGRQFSNSRSEMNVSTLELGDSALYLCASSLTPQETQYFGPGTRLLVL.

This chain joins TRBV27 and TRBJ2-5; 11 bases map to TRBD2. The CDR3 is 16 amino acids. Trimming removed 5 bases from V and 3 bases from J; junction bases left unmatched: 8. Germline CDR1 and CDR2: MNHEY and SMNVEV (reference sequence). The CDR3 DNA is TGTGCCAGCAGTCTGGCCCCGGGACTAGCGGAAGAGACCCAGTACTTC. Residues: CASSLAPGLAEETQYF.

This clone was picked up a small number of times. The chain carries TRBV4-3 and TRBJ2-3, with 7 bases identical to TRBD1. This CDR3 comprises 12 residues. CDR1 LGHNA and CDR2 YSLEER come from the germline V gene. The V gene end was trimmed by 1 base and the J gene end by 11 bases; junction bases not matched to a gene: 3. As DNA, the CDR3 is TGCGCCAGCAGCCAAGGGGACAGAGGGCAGTATTTT. It translates to CASSQGDRGQYF.

The gene calls are TRBV6-6 and TRBJ2-7; 8 nucleotides match TRBD1. The germline gives CDR1 MNHNY, CDR2 SVGAGI (reference sequence). CDR3 length: 18 residues. V trimming: 5 bases; J trimming: 2 bases; junction bases outside the gene matches: 17. Here the CDR3 reads CASSPNTGRQGNTYEQYF. The CDR3 DNA reads as TGTGCCAGCAGTCCCAATACCGGACGACAGGGGAACACCTACGAGCAGTACTTC.

This clone came up once. The chain carries TRBV27 and TRBJ1-1, with D possibly matching TRBD1 (6 bases). Germline V lookup: CDR1 MNHEY, CDR2 SMNVEV (reference sequence). This CDR3 spans 14 amino acids. Trimming stripped 7 bases from V and 11 bases from J, with 23 bases between. The CDR3 DNA is TGTGCCAGCACCCGCATGGTCGGGGGGGCGCGGGCTTTCTTT. Residues: CASTRMVGGARAFF.

There are a few counts of this clone. V is TRBV7-2 and J is TRBJ1-1; D remains unclear. This CDR3 is 12 amino acids long. V lost 2 bases and J lost 6, with 7 bases in between. Germline CDR1 and CDR2: SGHTA and FQGNSA. The CDR3 DNA reads as TGTGCCAGCAGCTTAAGGAGGGCTGAAGCTTTCTTT. Amino acids: CASSLRRAEAFF.

The CDR3 protein is CASGGSSYNEQFF. For the CDR3, the DNA is TGTGCTTCTGGCGGGAGCTCCTACAATGAGCAGTTCTTC. The chain joins TRBV6-6 to TRBJ2-1; 7 bases line up with TRBD2. The length of the CDR3 is 13 residues. The germline V gene encodes CDR1 MNHNY and CDR2 SVGAGI (reference sequence).

There are a few counts of this clone. V usage is TRBV5-1 and J usage is TRBJ1-6, with TRBD1 matching over 7 bases. The V gene's germline CDR1 is SGHRS and CDR2 YFSETQ. This CDR3 comprises 15 residues. V shed 0 bases and J 7 bases; nucleotides not matched to a gene: 4. CDR3 bases: TGCGCCAGCAGCTTGGATGACAGGGAGAATTCACCCCTCCACTTT. The encoded protein is CASSLDDRENSPLHF.

The V gene is TRBV4-3, the J gene TRBJ1-1; D is possibly TRBD1 (5 bases). V shed 1 base and J shed 4 bases, with 16 bases lying between them. The CDR3 covers 16 residues. Germline V gene sequence: CDR1 LGHNA, CDR2 YSLEER. Here the CDR3 reads CASSQVGGYGGTEAFF. For the CDR3, the DNA is TGCGCCAGCAGCCAAGTCGGCGGGTACGGGGGCACTGAAGCTTTCTTT.

V and J are TRBV6-6 and TRBJ2-4; D perhaps matches TRBD2 (5 bases). This CDR3 is 14 amino acids long. V lost 2 bases and J 8 bases, leaving 13 bases between the germline ends. The germline V gene has CDR1 MNHNY and CDR2 SVGAGI (reference sequence). The CDR3 region is CASSYPGSADIQYF. CDR3 DNA sequence: TGTGCCAGCAGTTACCCGGGATCAGCGGACATTCAGTACTTC.

V gene TRBV4-3 combines with J gene TRBJ1-2; TRBD1 matches 8 bases. Germline V lookup: CDR1 LGHNA, CDR2 YSLEER. V lost 5 bases to trimming and J lost 6 bases; unmatched junction nucleotides: 8. The CDR3 runs to 14 residues. As DNA, the CDR3 is TGCGCCAGCAGCTTAATCAGGGGGCGGGATGGCTACACCTTC. Residues: CASSLIRGRDGYTF.

The gene calls are TRBV27 and TRBJ2-1, with 13 bases identical to TRBD2. The CDR3 is 15 amino acids. The V and J ends lost 0 bases and 7 bases, in that order; junction bases with no gene match: 0. Germline V gene data show CDR1 as MNHEY and CDR2 as SMNVEV (reference sequence). The CDR3: CASSLSTSGRNEQFF. In nucleotides, the CDR3 is TGTGCCAGCAGTTTATCGACTAGCGGGAGGAATGAGCAGTTCTTC.

This chain uses TRBV5-4 with TRBJ2-1, with 10 bases matching TRBD2. CDR3 length: 18 residues. J was trimmed by 7 bases and V by 0 bases; bases with no gene match: 13. Germline assignment: CDR1 SGHNT and CDR2 YYREEE (reference sequence). CDR3 bases: TGTGCCAGCAGCTTGGCTTGGTGGGCTAGCGGGAGCGGAAATGAGCAGTTCTTC. It codes for CASSLAWWASGSGNEQFF.

The chain couples TRBV6-5 to TRBJ1-1; TRBD1 is a possible D gene (6 bases). Trimming took 2 bases from V and 11 from J, leaving 18 bases between them. Per the germline V gene, CDR1 is MNHEY and CDR2 is SVGAGI. This CDR3 region has 14 residues. CDR3 bases: TGTGCCAGCAGTTACCGCACAGGGCGTGAGGAGGCTTTCTTT. Protein sequence: CASSYRTGREEAFF.

In its sample, this clone was seen a few times. The rearrangement uses TRBV4-1 and TRBJ1-2; D may be TRBD1 (6 bases). V lost 0 bases and J 4 bases, leaving 15 bases between the germline ends. Per germline, CDR1 MGHRA and CDR2 YSYEKL. CDR3 length: 16 amino acids. This chain's CDR3 is CASSQDLSRGPYGYTF. CDR3 nucleotides: TGCGCCAGCAGCCAAGATCTTTCCAGGGGACCCTATGGCTACACCTTC.

V usage is TRBV28 and J usage is TRBJ2-1; the match to TRBD2 covers 12 bases. The germline CDR1 and CDR2 sequences are MDHEN and SYDVKM. The CDR3 runs to 18 residues. The ends lost 5 bases at V and 10 bases at J; junction bases unmatched: 18. The CDR3 nucleotides are TGTGCCAGCAGTAAAAGTGGGTGGACTAGCGGGATTATCCGGGAGCAGTTCTTC. Amino acids: CASSKSGWTSGIIREQFF.

The chain uses TRBV7-2 and TRBJ1-5; 8 bases line up with TRBD1. The CDR3 has 16 residues. V trimming: 6 bases; J trimming: 5 bases; junction bases outside the gene matches: 12. CDR1 is SGHTA and CDR2 is FQGNSA in the germline V gene. The CDR3 coding sequence is TGTGCCAGCAGTCGGATGGGCAGGGGGCGGGATCAGCCCCAGCATTTT. It codes for CASSRMGRGRDQPQHF.

The CDR3 spells CATSDPGLAGGTDTQYF. CDR3 in DNA: TGTGCCACCAGTGACCCCGGACTAGCGGGAGGCACAGATACGCAGTATTTT. The gene calls are TRBV24-1 and TRBJ2-3, with 13 bases lining up with TRBD2. Germline values: CDR1 KGHDR, CDR2 SFDVKD. The V and J ends lost 4 bases and 1 base, in that order; junction bases with no gene match: 4. The CDR3 totals 17 residues.

The V gene is TRBV2, the J gene TRBJ1-5; tentatively, D is TRBD1 (5 bases). The CDR3 covers 14 residues. The germline V gene has CDR1 SNHLY and CDR2 FYNNEI. V was trimmed by 3 bases and J by 5 bases, leaving 11 bases between them. As DNA, the CDR3 is TGTGCCAGCAGTGACAGGGTCCGGGATCAGCCCCAGCATTTT. Protein: CASSDRVRDQPQHF.

V and J are TRBV10-3 and TRBJ2-1, with TRBD2 matching over 10 bases. With V trimmed by 10 bases and J by 4 bases, 7 bases remained unmatched. Germline V gene lookup returns CDR1 ENHRY and CDR2 SYGVKD. This CDR3 is 14 amino acids long. CDR3 DNA: TGTGCCACCAAACTAGCGGGACAGTACAATGAGCAGTTCTTC. This sequence encodes CATKLAGQYNEQFF.